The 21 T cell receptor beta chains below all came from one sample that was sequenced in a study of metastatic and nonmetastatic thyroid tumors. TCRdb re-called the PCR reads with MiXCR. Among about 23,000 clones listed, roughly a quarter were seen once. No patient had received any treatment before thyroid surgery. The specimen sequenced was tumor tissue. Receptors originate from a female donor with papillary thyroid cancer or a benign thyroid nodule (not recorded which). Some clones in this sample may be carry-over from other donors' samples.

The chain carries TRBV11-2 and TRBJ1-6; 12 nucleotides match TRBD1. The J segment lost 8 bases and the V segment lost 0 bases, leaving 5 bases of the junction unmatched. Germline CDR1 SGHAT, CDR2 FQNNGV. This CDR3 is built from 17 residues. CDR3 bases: TGTGCCAGCAGCTTAGATGGGGACAGGGGGCAGGATTCACCCCTCCACTTT. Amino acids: CASSLDGDRGQDSPLHF.

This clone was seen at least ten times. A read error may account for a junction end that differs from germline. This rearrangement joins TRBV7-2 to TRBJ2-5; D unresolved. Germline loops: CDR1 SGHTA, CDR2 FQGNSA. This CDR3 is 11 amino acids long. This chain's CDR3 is CASSLVTDQNF. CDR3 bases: TGTGCCAGCAGCTTAGTCACGGACCAGAACTTC.

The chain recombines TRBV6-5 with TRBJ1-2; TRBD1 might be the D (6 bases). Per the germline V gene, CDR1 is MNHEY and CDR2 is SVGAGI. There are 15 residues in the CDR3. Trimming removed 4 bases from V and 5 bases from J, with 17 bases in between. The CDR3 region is CASSSSDRRSYGYTF. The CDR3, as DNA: TGTGCCAGCAGTTCCTCCGACAGGCGGAGTTATGGCTACACCTTC.

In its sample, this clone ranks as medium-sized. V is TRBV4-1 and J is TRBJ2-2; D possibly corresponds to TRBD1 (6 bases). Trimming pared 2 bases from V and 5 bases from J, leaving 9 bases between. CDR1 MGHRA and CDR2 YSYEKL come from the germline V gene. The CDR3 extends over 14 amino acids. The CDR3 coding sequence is TGCGCCAGCAGCCAACAGGGGCTTACCGGGGAGCTGTTTTTT. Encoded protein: CASSQQGLTGELFF.

CDR3 bases: TGTGCCAGCAGTTCCCGCCGGTATGTGGGGCGCTTCACAGATACGCAGTATTTT. It specifies CASSSRRYVGRFTDTQYF. The chain combines TRBV6-6 with TRBJ2-3, with D possibly TRBD1 on 5 matching bases. Trimming removed 4 bases from V and 2 bases from J, with 22 bases in between. Germline V gives CDR1 MNHNY, CDR2 SVGAGI (reference sequence). The CDR3 is 18 amino acids.

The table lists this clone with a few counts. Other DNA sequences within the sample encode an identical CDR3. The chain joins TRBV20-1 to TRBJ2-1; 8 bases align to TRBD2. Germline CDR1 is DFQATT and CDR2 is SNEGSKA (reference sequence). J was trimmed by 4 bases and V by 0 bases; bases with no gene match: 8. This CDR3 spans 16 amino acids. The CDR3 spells CSARDSSGGGYNEQFF. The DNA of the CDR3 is TGCAGTGCTAGAGATTCGAGCGGGGGTGGGTACAATGAGCAGTTCTTC.

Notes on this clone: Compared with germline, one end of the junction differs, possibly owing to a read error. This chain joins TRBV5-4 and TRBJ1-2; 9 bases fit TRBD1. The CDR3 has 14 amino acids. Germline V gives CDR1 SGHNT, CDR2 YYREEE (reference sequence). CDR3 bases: TGTGCCATCAGCTCCTGGACAGGGGCGTATGGCTACACCTTC. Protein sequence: CAISSWTGAYGYTF.

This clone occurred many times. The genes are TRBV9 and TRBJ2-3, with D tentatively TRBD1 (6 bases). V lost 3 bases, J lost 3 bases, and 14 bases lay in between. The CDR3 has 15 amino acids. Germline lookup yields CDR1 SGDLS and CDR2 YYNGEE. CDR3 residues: CASSGQVRGTDTQYF. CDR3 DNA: TGTGCCAGCAGCGGACAGGTTAGGGGGACAGATACGCAGTATTTT.

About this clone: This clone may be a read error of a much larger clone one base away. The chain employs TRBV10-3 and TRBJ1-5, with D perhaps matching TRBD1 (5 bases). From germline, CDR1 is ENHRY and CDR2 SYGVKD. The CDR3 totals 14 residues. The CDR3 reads CTTSTGDSNQPQHF. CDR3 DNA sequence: TGTACCACCTCGACGGGGGATAGCAATCAGCCCCAGCATTTT.

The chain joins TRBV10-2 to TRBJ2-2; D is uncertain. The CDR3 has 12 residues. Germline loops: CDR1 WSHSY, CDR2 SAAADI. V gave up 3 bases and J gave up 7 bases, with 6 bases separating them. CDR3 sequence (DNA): TGCGCCAGCAGTGATGTTATCGGGGAGCTGTTTTTT. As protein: CASSDVIGELFF.

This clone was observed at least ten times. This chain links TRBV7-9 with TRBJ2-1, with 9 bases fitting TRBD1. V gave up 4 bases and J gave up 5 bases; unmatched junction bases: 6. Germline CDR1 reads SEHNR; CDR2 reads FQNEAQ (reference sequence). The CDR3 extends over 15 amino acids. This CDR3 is CASSSLQGADNEQFF. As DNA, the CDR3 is TGTGCCAGCAGCTCTTTACAGGGGGCGGACAATGAGCAGTTCTTC.

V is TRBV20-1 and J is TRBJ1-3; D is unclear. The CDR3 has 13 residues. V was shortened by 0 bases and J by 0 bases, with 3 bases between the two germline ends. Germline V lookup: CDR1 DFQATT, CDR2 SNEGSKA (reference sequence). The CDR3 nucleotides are TGCAGTGCTAGAGACAACTCTGGAAACACCATATATTTT. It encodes CSARDNSGNTIYF.

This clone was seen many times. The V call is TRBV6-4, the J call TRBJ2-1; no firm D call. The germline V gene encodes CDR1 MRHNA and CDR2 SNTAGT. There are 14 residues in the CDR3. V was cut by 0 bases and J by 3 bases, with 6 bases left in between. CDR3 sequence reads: CASSDSGSYNEQFF. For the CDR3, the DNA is TGTGCCAGCAGTGACTCGGGCAGCTACAATGAGCAGTTCTTC.

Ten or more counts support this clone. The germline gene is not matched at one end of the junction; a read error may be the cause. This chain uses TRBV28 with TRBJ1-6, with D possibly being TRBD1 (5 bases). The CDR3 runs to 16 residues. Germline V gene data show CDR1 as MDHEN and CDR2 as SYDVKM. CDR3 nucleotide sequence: TGTGCCAGCAGTTATGGGCAGGGTTGGGATAATTCACCCCCCCACTTT. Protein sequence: CASSYGQGWDNSPPHF.

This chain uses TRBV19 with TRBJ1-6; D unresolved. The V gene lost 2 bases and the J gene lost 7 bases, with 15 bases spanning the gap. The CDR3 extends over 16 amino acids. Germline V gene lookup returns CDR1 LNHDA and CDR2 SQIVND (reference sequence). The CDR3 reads CASSIRMAPGNSPLHF. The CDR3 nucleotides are TGTGCCAGTAGTATACGGATGGCCCCGGGGAATTCACCCCTCCACTTT.

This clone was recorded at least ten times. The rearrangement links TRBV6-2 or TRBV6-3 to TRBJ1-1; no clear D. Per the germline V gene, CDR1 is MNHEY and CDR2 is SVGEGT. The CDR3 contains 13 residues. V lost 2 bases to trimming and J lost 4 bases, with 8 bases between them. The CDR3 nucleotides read TGTGCCAGCAGTTACGGGCGGGGCACTGAAGCTTTCTTT. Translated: CASSYGRGTEAFF.

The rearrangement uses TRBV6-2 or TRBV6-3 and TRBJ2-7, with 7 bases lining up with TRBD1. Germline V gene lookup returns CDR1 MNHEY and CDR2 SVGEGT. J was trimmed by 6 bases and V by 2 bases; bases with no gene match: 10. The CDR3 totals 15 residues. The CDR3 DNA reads TGTGCCAGCAGTTACGTTCTAGGGGGCCCCGGCGAGCAGTACTTC. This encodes CASSYVLGGPGEQYF.

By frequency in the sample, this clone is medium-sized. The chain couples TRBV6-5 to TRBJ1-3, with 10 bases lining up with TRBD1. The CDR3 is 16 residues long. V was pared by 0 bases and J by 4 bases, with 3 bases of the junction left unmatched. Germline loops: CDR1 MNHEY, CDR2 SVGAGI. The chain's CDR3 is CASSYSPGQGGNTIYF. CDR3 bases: TGTGCCAGCAGTTACTCCCCGGGACAGGGGGGAAACACCATATATTTT.

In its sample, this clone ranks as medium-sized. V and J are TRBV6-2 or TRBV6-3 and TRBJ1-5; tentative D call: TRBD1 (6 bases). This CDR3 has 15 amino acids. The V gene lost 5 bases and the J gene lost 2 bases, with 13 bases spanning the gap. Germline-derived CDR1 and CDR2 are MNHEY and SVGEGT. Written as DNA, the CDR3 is TGTGCCAGCAGTCGCGGACAGTTTGGCAATCAGCCCCAGCATTTT. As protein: CASSRGQFGNQPQHF.

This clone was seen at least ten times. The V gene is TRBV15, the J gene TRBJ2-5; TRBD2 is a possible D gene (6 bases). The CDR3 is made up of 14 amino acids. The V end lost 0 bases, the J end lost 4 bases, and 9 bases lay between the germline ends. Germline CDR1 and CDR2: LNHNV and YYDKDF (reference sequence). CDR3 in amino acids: CATSRDVGGETQYF. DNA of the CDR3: TGTGCCACCAGCAGAGATGTCGGGGGAGAGACCCAGTACTTC.

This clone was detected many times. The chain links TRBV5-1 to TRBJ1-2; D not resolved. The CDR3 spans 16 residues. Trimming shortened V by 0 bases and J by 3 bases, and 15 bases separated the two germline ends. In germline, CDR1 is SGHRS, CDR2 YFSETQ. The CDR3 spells CASSLEPGFKDYGYTF. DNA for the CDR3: TGCGCCAGCAGCTTGGAGCCGGGATTCAAGGACTATGGCTACACCTTC. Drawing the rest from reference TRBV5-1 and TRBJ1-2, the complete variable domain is KAGVTQTPRYLIKTRGQQVTLSCSPISGHRSVSWYQQTPGQGLQFLFEYFSETQRNKGNFPGRFSGRQFSNSRSEMNVSTLELGDSALYLCASSLEPGFKDYGYTFGSGTRLTVV.